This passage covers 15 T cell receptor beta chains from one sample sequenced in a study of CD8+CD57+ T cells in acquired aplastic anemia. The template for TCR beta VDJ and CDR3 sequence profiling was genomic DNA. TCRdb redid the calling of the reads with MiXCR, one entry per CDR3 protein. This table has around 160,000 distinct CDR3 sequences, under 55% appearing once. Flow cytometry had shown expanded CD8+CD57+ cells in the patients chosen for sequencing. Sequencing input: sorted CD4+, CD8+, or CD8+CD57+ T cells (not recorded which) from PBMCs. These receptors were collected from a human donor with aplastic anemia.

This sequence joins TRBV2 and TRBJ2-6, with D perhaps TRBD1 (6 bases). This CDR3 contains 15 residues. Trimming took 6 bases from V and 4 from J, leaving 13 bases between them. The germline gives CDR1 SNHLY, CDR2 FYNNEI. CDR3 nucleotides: TGTGCCAGCAGCATCGACAGGTCCGGGGCCAACGTCCTGACTTTC. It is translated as CASSIDRSGANVLTF.

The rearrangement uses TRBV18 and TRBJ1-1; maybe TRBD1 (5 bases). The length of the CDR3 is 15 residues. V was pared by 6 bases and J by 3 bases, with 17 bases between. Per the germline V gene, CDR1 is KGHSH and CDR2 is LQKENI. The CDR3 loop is CASSLDTGGDTEAFF. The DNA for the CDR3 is TGTGCCAGCTCGCTAGATACAGGAGGGGACACTGAAGCTTTCTTT.

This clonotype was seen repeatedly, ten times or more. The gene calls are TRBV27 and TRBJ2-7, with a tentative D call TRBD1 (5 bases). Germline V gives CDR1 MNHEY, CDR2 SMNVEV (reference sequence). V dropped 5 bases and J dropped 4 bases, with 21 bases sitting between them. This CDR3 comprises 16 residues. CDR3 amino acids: CASSREGVSPFYEQYF. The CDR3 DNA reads TGTGCCAGCAGTCGCGAAGGGGTATCTCCTTTTTACGAGCAGTACTTC.

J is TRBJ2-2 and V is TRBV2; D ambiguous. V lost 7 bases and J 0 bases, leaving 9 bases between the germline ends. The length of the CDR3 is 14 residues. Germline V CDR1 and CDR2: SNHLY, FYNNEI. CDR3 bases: TGTGCCAGCAAATGGTCTGCGAACACCGGGGAGCTGTTTTTT. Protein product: CASKWSANTGELFF.

The CDR3 sequence is CASSSTQTKGEKLFF. The DNA for the CDR3 is TGTGCCAGCAGCTCGACACAAACTAAGGGGGAAAAACTGTTTTTT. V usage is TRBV5-8 and J usage is TRBJ1-4; a weak D match, TRBD1 (5 bases). Per germline, CDR1 SGHTS and CDR2 YDEGEE. The V end was cut by 3 bases, the J end by 8 bases, with 17 bases between. This CDR3 is built from 15 residues.

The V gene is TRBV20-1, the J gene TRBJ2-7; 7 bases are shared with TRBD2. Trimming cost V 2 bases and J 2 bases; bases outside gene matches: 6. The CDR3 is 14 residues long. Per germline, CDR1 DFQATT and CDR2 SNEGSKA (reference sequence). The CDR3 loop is CSARPPREAYEQYF. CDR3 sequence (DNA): TGCAGTGCTAGACCGCCACGGGAGGCCTACGAGCAGTACTTC.

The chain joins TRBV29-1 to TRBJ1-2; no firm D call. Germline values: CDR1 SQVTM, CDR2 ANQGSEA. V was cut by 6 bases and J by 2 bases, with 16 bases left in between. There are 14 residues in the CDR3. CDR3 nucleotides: TGCAGCGTGGAGCACCGGTCGAGGAACTATGGCTACACCTTC. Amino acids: CSVEHRSRNYGYTF.

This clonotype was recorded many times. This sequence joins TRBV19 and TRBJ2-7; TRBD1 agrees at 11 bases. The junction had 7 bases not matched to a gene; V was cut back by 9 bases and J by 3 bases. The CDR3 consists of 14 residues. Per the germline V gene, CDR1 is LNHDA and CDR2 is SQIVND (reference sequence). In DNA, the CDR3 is TGTGCCAGCAACCCCGGGACAGGGGGCTACGAGCAGTACTTC. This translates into CASNPGTGGYEQYF.

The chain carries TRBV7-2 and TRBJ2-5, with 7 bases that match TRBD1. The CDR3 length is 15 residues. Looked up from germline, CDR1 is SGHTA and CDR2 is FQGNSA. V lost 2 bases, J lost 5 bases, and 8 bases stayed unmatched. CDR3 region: CASSLSRQGVETQYF. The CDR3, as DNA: TGTGCCAGCAGCTTATCCCGACAGGGTGTGGAGACCCAGTACTTC.

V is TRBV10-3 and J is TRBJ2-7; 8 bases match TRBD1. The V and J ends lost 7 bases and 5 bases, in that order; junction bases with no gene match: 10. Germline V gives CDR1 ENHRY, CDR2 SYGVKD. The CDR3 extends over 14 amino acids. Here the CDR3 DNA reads TGTGCCATCAACTCTCAGGGGGCCACGAACGAGCAGTACTTC. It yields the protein CAINSQGATNEQYF.

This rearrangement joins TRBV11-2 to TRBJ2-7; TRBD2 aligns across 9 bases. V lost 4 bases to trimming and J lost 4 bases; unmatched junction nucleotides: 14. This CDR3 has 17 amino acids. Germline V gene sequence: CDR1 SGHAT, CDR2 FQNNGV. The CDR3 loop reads CASSSLHGREGPYEQYF. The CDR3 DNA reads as TGTGCCAGCAGCTCCCTACACGGGCGGGAGGGCCCATACGAGCAGTACTTC.

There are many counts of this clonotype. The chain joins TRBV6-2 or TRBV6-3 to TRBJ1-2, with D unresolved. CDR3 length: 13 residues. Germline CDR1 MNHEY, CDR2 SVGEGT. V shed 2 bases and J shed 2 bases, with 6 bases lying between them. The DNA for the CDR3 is TGTGCCAGCAGTTACGGGCGGAACTATGGCTACACCTTC. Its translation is CASSYGRNYGYTF.

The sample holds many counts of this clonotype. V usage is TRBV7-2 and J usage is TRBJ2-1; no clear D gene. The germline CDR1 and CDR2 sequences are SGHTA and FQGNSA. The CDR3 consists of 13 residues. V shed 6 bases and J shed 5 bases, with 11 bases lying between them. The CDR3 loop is CASRLQPHNEQFF. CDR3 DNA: TGTGCCAGCAGACTTCAACCCCACAATGAGCAGTTCTTC.

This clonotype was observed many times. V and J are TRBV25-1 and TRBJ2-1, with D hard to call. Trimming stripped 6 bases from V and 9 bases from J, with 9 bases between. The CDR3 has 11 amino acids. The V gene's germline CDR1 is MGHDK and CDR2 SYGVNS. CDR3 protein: CASSRAVEQFF. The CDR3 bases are TGTGCCAGCAGCCGGGCGGTTGAGCAGTTCTTC. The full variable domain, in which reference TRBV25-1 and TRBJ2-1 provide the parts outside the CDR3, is EADIYQTPRYLVIGTGKKITLECSQTMGHDKMYWYQQDPGMELHLIHYSYGVNSTEKGDLSSESTVSRIRTEHFPLTLESARPSHTSQYLCASSRAVEQFFGPGTRLTVL.

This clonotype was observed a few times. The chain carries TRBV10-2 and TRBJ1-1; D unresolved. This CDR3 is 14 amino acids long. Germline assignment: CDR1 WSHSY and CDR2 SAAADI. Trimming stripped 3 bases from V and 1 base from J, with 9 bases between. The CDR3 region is CASSDIHSNTEAFF. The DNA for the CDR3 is TGCGCCAGCAGTGATATACATTCGAACACTGAAGCTTTCTTT.